This T cell receptor beta chain is drawn from a study of CD8 T cells in Susac syndrome. V lost 6 bases and J 5 bases, leaving 13 bases between the germline ends. CDR1 is MNHNS and CDR2 is SASEGT in the germline V gene. The CDR3 has 13 residues. This clonotype appeared once. RNA was extracted with the RNeasy kit, and a quantity of about 0.45 to 1 ug was reverse transcribed using random hexamers. A multiplex approach, immunoSEQ multiplex PCR, amplified TCR beta CDR3 across 54 Vbeta and 13 Jbeta. TCRdb reprocessed the immunoSEQ multiplex PCR reads with MiXCR, giving one entry per CDR3 protein. This table holds about 120,000 distinct CDR3 sequences, 80% to 95% found once.

The V call is TRBV6-1, the J call TRBJ2-5; D not resolved. The sequence came from a human donor in good health. Sequenced input: CD4+ T cells from PBMCs. The CDR3 nucleotides read TGTGCCAGCAGATACACCTCCGCGGAGACCCAGTACTTC. It yields the protein CASRYTSAETQYF.